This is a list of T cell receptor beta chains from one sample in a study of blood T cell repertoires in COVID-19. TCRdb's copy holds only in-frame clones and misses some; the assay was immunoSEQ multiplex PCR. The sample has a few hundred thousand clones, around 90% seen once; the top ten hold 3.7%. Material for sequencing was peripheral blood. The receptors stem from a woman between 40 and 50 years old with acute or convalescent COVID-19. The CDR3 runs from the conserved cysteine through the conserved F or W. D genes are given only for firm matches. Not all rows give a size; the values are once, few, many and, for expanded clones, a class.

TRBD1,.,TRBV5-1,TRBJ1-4,CASSLRGTASNEKLFF,TGCGCCAGCAGCCTTAGAGGGACAGCGTCTAATGAAAAACTGTTTTTT
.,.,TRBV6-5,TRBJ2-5,CASLQGVAETQYF,TGTGCCAGCTTACAGGGAGTGGCGGAGACCCAGTACTTC
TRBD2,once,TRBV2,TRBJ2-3,CASRQTSVSTDTQYF,TGTGCCAGCAGGCAGACTAGCGTAAGCACAGATACGCAGTATTTT
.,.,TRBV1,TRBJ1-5,CTSSQDTWGCWEGPSQPQHF,TGCACCAGCAGCCAAGATACGTGGGGGTGTTGGGAGGGGCCCAGTCAGCCCCAGCATTTT
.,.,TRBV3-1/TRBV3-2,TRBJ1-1,CASSPSPAEAFF,TGTGCCAGCAGCCCCTCCCCGGCTGAAGCTTTCTTT
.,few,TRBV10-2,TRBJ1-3,CASSAGSRGNTIYF,TGCGCCAGCAGTGCGGGGTCCAGAGGAAACACCATATATTTT
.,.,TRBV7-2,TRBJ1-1,CASSLRSWGMTEAFF,TGTGCCAGCAGCTTACGATCTTGGGGCATGACTGAAGCTTTCTTT
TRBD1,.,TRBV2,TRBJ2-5,CASSGGRGRILETQYF,TGTGCCAGCAGTGGGGGCAGGGGGCGTATTTTAGAGACCCAGTACTTC
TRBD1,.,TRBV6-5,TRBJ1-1,CASSYGDSMNTEAFF,TGTGCCAGCAGTTATGGGGACAGTATGAACACTGAAGCTTTCTTT
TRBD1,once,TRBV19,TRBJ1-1,CASRKGQARNTEAFF,TGTGCCAGTAGGAAGGGACAGGCGAGGAACACTGAAGCTTTCTTT
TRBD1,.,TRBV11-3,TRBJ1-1,CASSARQGLNTEAFF,TGTGCCAGCAGCGCCAGACAGGGGTTGAACACTGAAGCTTTCTTT
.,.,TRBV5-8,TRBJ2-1,CASSRVGQNYNEQFF,TGTGCCAGCAGCCGGGTGGGGCAAAATTACAATGAGCAGTTCTTC
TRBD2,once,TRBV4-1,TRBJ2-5,CASSQVLAGAETQYF,TGCGCCAGCAGCCAAGTACTAGCGGGGGCAGAGACCCAGTACTTC
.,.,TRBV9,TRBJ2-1,CASSVGGGEQFF,TGTGCCAGCAGCGTAGGAGGCGGTGAGCAGTTCTTC
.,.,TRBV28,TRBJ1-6,CASSPAGAKNSPLHF,TGTGCCAGCAGTCCGGCTGGGGCAAAGAATTCACCCCTCCACTTT
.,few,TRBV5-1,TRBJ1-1,CASSLAAGRGNTEAFF,TGCGCCAGCAGCTTGGCCGCGGGAAGGGGTAACACTGAAGCTTTCTTT
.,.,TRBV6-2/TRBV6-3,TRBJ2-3,CASSWADTQYF,TGTGCCAGCAGTTGGGCGGATACGCAGTATTTT
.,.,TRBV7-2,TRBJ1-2,CASSPRSVGGHYGYTF,TGTGCCAGCAGCCCCCGGTCGGTAGGGGGACACTATGGCTACACCTTC
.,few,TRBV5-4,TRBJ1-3,CASSPSVSGNTIYF,TGTGCCAGCAGCCCCTCGGTCTCTGGAAACACCATATATTTT
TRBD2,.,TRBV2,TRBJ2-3,CASTPRRGGRGTDTQYF,TGTGCCAGCACCCCGCGGCGGGGGGGCCGAGGCACAGATACGCAGTATTTT
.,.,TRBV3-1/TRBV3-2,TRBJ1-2,CASSQDHQDSNYGYTF,TGTGCCAGCAGCCAAGATCACCAGGACAGTAACTATGGCTACACCTTC
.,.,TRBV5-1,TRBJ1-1,CASSLILGAGPGGNTEAFF,TGCGCCAGCAGCTTAATTCTAGGGGCAGGCCCCGGGGGGAACACTGAAGCTTTCTTT
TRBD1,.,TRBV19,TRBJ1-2,CASSTTGDSVYGYTF,TGTGCCAGTAGTACGACAGGGGACTCAGTCTATGGCTACACCTTC
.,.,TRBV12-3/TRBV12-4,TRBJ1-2,CASSRQIGYGYTF,TGTGCCAGCAGTCGACAGATAGGTTATGGCTACACCTTC
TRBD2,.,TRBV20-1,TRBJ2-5,CSASSRRGFQETQYF,TGCAGTGCTAGTAGCAGGCGGGGGTTCCAAGAGACCCAGTACTTC
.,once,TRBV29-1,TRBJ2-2,CSVVGGALNTGELFF,TGCAGCGTTGTTGGGGGGGCCCTTAACACCGGGGAGCTGTTTTTT
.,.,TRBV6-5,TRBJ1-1,CASSYRVRYTEAFF,TGTGCCAGCAGTTACCGGGTTCGGTACACTGAAGCTTTCTTT
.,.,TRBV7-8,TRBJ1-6,CASSSRGDSPLHF,TGTGCCAGCAGCTCCAGGGGTGATTCACCCCTCCACTTT
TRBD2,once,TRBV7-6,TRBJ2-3,CASSNRLAGNTDTQYF,TGTGCCAGCAGCAACCGACTAGCGGGGAACACAGATACGCAGTATTTT
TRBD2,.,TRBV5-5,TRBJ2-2,CASSLVAGANTGELFF,TGTGCCAGCAGCTTGGTAGCGGGGGCGAACACCGGGGAGCTGTTTTTT
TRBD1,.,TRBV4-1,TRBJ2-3,CASSQPDRVMSDTQYF,TGCGCCAGCAGCCAACCGGACAGGGTTATGTCAGATACGCAGTATTTT
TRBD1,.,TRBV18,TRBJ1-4,CASPSPRDRGPRVFF,TGTGCCAGCCCGAGCCCCCGGGACAGGGGGCCAAGGGTGTTTTTT
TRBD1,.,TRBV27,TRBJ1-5,CASSSTGGVGQPQHF,TGTGCCAGCAGTTCCACAGGGGGCGTAGGTCAGCCCCAGCATTTT
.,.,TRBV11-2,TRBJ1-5,CASSLDGTYSNQPQHF,TGTGCCAGCAGCTTAGATGGCACGTATAGCAATCAGCCCCAGCATTTT
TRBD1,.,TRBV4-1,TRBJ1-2,CASSQEFATGEPINYGYTF,TGCGCCAGCAGCCAAGAGTTCGCGACAGGGGAACCTATTAACTATGGCTACACCTTC
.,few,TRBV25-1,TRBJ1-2,CASSEYRAGYTF,TGTGCCAGCAGTGAATACAGGGCTGGCTACACCTTC
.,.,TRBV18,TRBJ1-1,CASSPPREGLNTEAFF,TGTGCCAGCTCACCACCCAGGGAGGGGTTGAACACTGAAGCTTTCTTT
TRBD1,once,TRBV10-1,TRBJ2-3,CASSRTGGSDTQYF,TGCGCCAGTTCCCGGACAGGGGGCTCAGATACGCAGTATTTT
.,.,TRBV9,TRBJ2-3,CASSVQSIWTDTQYF,TGTGCCAGCAGCGTCCAGTCCATATGGACAGATACGCAGTATTTT
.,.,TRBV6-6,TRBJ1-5,CASGERGQPQHF,TGTGCCAGCGGGGAGCGGGGACAGCCCCAGCATTTT
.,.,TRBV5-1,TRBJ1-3,CASSREIVSGNTIYF,TGCGCCAGCAGTCGTGAGATCGTCTCTGGAAACACCATATATTTT
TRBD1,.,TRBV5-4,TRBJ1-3,CASSSRQGVSGNTIYF,TGTGCCAGCAGCTCTAGACAGGGGGTCTCTGGAAACACCATATATTTT